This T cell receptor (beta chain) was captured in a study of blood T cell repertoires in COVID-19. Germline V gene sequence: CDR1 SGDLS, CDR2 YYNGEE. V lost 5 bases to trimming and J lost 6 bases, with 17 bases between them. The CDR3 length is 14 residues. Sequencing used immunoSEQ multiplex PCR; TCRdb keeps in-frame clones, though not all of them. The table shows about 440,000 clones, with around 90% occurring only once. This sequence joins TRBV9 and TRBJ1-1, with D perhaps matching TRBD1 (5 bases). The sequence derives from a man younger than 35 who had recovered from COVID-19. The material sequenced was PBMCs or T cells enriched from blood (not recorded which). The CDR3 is CASRAGGSRAEAFF. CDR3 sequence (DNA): TGTGCCAGCAGAGCCGGGGGGTCAAGGGCTGAAGCTTTCTTT.